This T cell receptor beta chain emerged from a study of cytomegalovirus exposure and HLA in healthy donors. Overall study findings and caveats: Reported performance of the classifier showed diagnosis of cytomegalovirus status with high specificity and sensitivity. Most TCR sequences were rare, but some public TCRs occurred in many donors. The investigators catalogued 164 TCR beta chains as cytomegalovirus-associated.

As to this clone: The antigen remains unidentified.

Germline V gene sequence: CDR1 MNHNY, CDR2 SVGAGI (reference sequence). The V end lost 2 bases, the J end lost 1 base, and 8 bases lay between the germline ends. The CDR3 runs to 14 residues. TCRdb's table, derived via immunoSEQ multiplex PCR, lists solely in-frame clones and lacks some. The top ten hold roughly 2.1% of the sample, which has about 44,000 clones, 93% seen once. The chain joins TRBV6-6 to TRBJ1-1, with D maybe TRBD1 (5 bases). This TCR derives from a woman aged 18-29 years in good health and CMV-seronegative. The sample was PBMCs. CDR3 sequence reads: CASSYGHRNTEAFF. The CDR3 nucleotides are TGTGCCAGCAGTTACGGACACCGGAACACTGAAGCTTTCTTT.